This T cell receptor (beta chain) was sequenced during a study of identical twins. Broader study findings: Analyses of zero insertions could be partly confounded by invariant MAIT and iNKT cells. Cross-sectional statistics, not tracking of the same donors, supported the conclusions. Excess sharing by twins proved weaker in beta out-of-frame sequences.

The CDR3 has 14 amino acids. The germline V gene has CDR1 MNHEY and CDR2 SVGEGT. Unmatched junction bases numbered 7, after V lost 7 bases and J lost 5 bases. This clonotype has at least ten counts. The target antigen is unknown. A template switching step contributed a universal primer site, while unique molecular identifiers were present in the cDNA. TCRdb called the 5' RACE reads again in MiXCR, with one record for every CDR3 protein. The sample includes about 160,000 distinct CDR3 sequences, around 3.4% of them seen just once. Specimen: memory T cells sorted from blood. The V and J genes are TRBV6-2 or TRBV6-3 and TRBJ2-3; 9 bases are a match to TRBD2. This TCR derives from a man aged 18 to 29 in good health. CDR3 DNA: TGTGCCAGCAAACCAGCGGGAGGACGAGATACGCAGTATTTT. As protein: CASKPAGGRDTQYF.